These T cell receptor beta chains were read from a single sample in a study of OX40 agonist ivuxolimab in advanced cancers. Sequencing was performed with immunoSEQ multiplex PCR; in TCRdb, only in-frame clones are kept and a portion is missing. The data contain about 17,000 clones, just under 80% of them singletons. The material sequenced was CD4+ or CD8+ T cells sorted from blood, taken in a trial of the OX40 agonist ivuxolimab. All receptors derive from an adult with an advanced solid tumor such as melanoma, head and neck, liver or kidney cancer. CDR3s include the opening cysteine and the closing phenylalanine or tryptophan. The order of the fields is clone size, V gene, D gene, J gene, CDR3 protein, CDR3 DNA. A D gene is named only where the DNA matches it firmly. Clone size is stated in some rows and not others, as once, few, many or a class when expanded.

-	TRBV6-5	TRBD1	TRBJ2-7	CASSYSGQAVSYEQYF	TGTGCCAGCAGTTACTCGGGACAGGCTGTCTCCTACGAGCAGTACTTC
-	TRBV7-9	-	TRBJ2-7	CASSKRQGGDLIHYEQYF	TGTGCCAGCAGCAAGAGGCAGGGGGGCGACCTAATACACTACGAGCAGTACTTC
few	TRBV15	-	TRBJ1-1	CATSRDLGYTEAFF	TGTGCCACCAGCAGAGATCTCGGATACACTGAAGCTTTCTTT
-	TRBV14	-	TRBJ1-1	CASSRLNTEAFF	TGTGCCAGCAGCCGCTTGAACACTGAAGCTTTCTTT
once	TRBV2	-	TRBJ1-1	CASSEARMNTEAFF	TGTGCCAGCAGTGAAGCGCGGATGAACACTGAAGCTTTCTTT
few	TRBV29-1	-	TRBJ2-1	CSVERDNEQFF	TGCAGCGTTGAAAGGGACAATGAGCAGTTCTTC
-	TRBV19	-	TRBJ1-5	CASGGDTIGSNQPQHF	TGTGCCAGTGGGGGGGATACTATCGGGAGCAATCAGCCCCAGCATTTT
once	TRBV4-2	TRBD2	TRBJ2-7	CASSHTTGRRNEQYF	TGTGCCAGCAGCCACACCACCGGGAGGCGCAACGAGCAGTACTTC
-	TRBV19	TRBD1	TRBJ2-2	CASSISTTGLAGELFF	TGTGCCAGTAGTATTTCAACGACAGGGCTGGCCGGGGAGCTGTTTTTT
-	TRBV4-1	TRBD1	TRBJ1-4	CASSQPTGATNEKLFF	TGCGCCAGCAGCCAGCCAACAGGGGCAACTAATGAAAAACTGTTTTTT
-	TRBV7-2	TRBD2	TRBJ2-5	CASSSKRGRNQETQYF	TGTGCCAGCAGCTCCAAGCGGGGACGAAACCAAGAGACCCAGTACTTC
few	TRBV18	-	TRBJ1-1	CASSPGEEAFF	TGTGCCAGCTCACCGGGGGAAGAAGCTTTCTTT
-	TRBV9	-	TRBJ2-7	CASSVAASYEQYF	TGTGCCAGCAGCGTAGCGGCCTCCTACGAGCAGTACTTC
-	TRBV9	-	TRBJ1-4	CASSVDGLNEKLFF	TGTGCCAGCAGCGTTGACGGACTTAATGAAAAACTGTTTTTT
-	TRBV21-1	-	TRBJ1-6	CASSKGGSSHSPLHF	TGTGCCAGCAGCAAAGGGGGCAGCTCCCATTCACCCCTCCACTTT
-	TRBV18	-	TRBJ2-7	CASSPDRTISYEQYF	TGTGCCAGCTCACCAGATCGGACAATCTCCTACGAGCAGTACTTC
few	TRBV7-2	-	TRBJ2-3	CASSLTDTQYF	TGTGCCAGCAGCTTGACGGATACGCAGTATTTT
-	TRBV27	-	TRBJ2-1	CASTSGLSNEQFF	TGTGCCAGCACTTCGGGGCTGAGCAATGAGCAGTTCTTC
-	TRBV19	TRBD1	TRBJ1-2	CASSHQGDYGYTF	TGTGCCAGTAGCCACCAGGGGGACTATGGCTACACCTTC
-	TRBV2	TRBD2	TRBJ2-7	CASLGDSGGRYEQYF	TGTGCCAGTCTGGGGGATAGCGGGGGGAGGTACGAGCAGTACTTC
-	TRBV28	-	TRBJ2-7	CASSLRENYEQYF	TGTGCCAGCAGTCTACGGGAAAACTACGAGCAGTACTTC
-	TRBV15	-	TRBJ1-1	CATSGGMHTEAFF	TGTGCCACCAGCGGGGGAATGCACACTGAAGCTTTCTTT
-	TRBV6-6	-	TRBJ2-7	CASSYSIPGAYEQYF	TGTGCCAGCAGTTACTCGATCCCGGGAGCGTACGAGCAGTACTTC
-	TRBV7-2	-	TRBJ1-1	CASSLSLSGRSEAFF	TGTGCCAGCAGCTTGTCCTTATCTGGGAGGAGTGAAGCTTTCTTT
-	TRBV28	-	TRBJ1-5	CASSLEQGVQPQHF	TGTGCCAGCAGTTTGGAACAGGGTGTTCAGCCCCAGCATTTT
medium-sized	TRBV7-9	TRBD1	TRBJ2-7	CASSRTGDHEQYF	TGTGCCAGCAGCCGCACAGGGGATCACGAGCAGTACTTC
-	TRBV6-1	-	TRBJ2-1	CASSDGVNEQFF	TGTGCCAGCAGTGACGGGGTAAATGAGCAGTTCTTC